This TCR beta chain derives from a study of T cell clonality in common variable immunodeficiency (dated by TCRdb to between 2014 and 2017). There are 14 amino acids in the CDR3, from cysteine to phenylalanine inclusive. The DNA shown is the part of the CDR3 that was read: 33 bases, in frame from base 1. Compared with germline, V lacks 7 bases and J lacks 3 bases; bases without a gene match: 8. Taken from the germline V gene, the CDR1 and CDR2 loops are MNHEY and SVGEGT. For sequencing, equivalent amounts of genomic DNA were input from CVID and control samples. For every sample, a 60 bp segment covering the rearranged TCRbeta CDR3 region was amplified and then sequenced. The immunoSEQ assay, a bias-corrected multiplex PCR with high-throughput sequencing, was employed for TCRbeta amplification. For the original study's pipeline: Each unique nucleotide sequence was treated as a clone and annotated with V, D and J genes, copy number and frequency. Sequences were labeled productive if in frame, and non-productive if out of frame or containing stop codons. As previously described, Shannon's entropy was used to calculate clonality. The predicted amino acid sequences of productive clones were used to derive mean CDR3 Kyte-Doolittle hydropathy. Using the R hclust function, scaled V gene usage was clustered hierarchically with Manhattan distance and complete linkage. Sharing of clones by CDR3 amino acid sequence was evaluated by resampling 12 repertoires per group over 100 rounds. Repertoires were searched for approximately 77 published EBV-specific and a few hundred published CMV-specific TCRbeta sequences. A couple of CVID samples yielding fewer than 10,000 sequences were excluded from analysis, leaving approximately 42 CVID repertoires. The source is immuneACCESS, and TCRdb retained only in-frame sequences with V and J called. Part of the clones is not carried over; for the studies checked, unresolved V genes explain less than half of this, and the remainder is unexplained. D and trimming come from the DNA, and the V and J calls and clone size come from that table. The sample has about 15,000 clones on record. Just under 5% of the sample lies in the top ten.

The full study reports these points: CVID subjects shared fewer TCRbeta clones with each other than healthy controls did (p < 0.0001). CVID TCRbeta sequences were reported to have fewer deletions and N-nucleotide insertions and to lack highly modified clones with 13 or more V deletions. Even though DNA input was the same, control samples had an average of about 80,000 unique sequences each, compared with roughly 30,000 in CVID samples. Differences among patients in the CVID cohort limited the correlations between repertoire features and clinical complications. According to the authors, finding the cause of the higher clonality in CVID would require sequencing the repertoires of T cell subpopulations. Compared with healthy controls, CVID subjects showed increased TCRbeta clonality (t-test p = 0.018), a feature most characteristic of about a third of subjects.

A note on this clone: The clone's antigen remains unknown. The read gets to within 3 residues of the CDR3 end, and the germline J gene fills in the rest.

Standard criteria, namely reduction of serum IgG, IgA and/or IgM below the normal range together with specific antibody deficiency, were applied for the diagnosis of CVID. There were around 45 subjects in the CVID group (about 30 male and 15 or so female), ranging in age from about 8 to 70 years, with a mean age of 40. Most of the CVID patients and most of the healthy controls were of Caucasian heritage. Replacement immunoglobulin therapy had been administered to all CVID subjects for at least one year at the time of study participation. No CVID subject was ill or taking immunomodulatory or immunosuppressive medication when blood was collected. From each donor, 5 to 8 ml of heparinized peripheral whole blood was collected. Genomic DNA from adults with common variable immune deficiency (CVID) and from healthy adult controls was used for sequencing of TCRbeta CDR3 repertoires. To isolate peripheral blood mononuclear cells, diluted blood was subjected to density centrifugation over Hypaque 1077 or Ficoll-Paque. Genomic DNA was obtained from unsorted mononuclear cells through either Qiagen column purification or a centrifugation-based method.

This receptor was obtained from a human donor with common variable immunodeficiency. Sequenced sample: peripheral blood mononuclear cells. The chain is encoded by TRBV6-2 or TRBV6-3 joined to TRBJ2-7, and 8 bases in between align with TRBD2. The CDR3 corresponds to CASTPSGRGYEQYF. The part of the CDR3 DNA that was read is TGTGCCAGCACCCCAAGCGGGAGAGGCTACGAG.